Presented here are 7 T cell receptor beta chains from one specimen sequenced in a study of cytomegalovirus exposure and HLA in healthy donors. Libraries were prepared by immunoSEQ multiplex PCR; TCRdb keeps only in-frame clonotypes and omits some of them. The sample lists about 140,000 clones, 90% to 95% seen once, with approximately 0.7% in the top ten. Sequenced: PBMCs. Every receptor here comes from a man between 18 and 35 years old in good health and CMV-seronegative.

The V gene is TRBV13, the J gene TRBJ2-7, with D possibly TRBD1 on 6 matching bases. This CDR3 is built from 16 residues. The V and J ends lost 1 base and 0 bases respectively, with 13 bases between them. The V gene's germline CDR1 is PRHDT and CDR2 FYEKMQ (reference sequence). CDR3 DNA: TGTGCCAGCAGCTTAGCGGGCAGGGGATTCTCCTACGAGCAGTACTTC. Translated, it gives CASSLAGRGFSYEQYF.

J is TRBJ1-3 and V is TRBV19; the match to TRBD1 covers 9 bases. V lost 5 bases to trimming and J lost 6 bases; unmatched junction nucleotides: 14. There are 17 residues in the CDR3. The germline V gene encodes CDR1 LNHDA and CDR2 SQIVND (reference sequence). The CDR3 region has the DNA TGTGCCAGTAGTCTCCACGGGACAGGGTTGGGACAAAACACCATATATTTT. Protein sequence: CASSLHGTGLGQNTIYF.

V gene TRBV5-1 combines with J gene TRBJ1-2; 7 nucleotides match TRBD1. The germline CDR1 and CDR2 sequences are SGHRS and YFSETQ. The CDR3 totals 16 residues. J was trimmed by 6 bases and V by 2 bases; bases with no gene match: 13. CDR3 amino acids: CASSLSADRASNGYTF. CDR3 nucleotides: TGCGCCAGCAGCTTATCAGCTGACAGGGCCTCCAATGGCTACACCTTC.

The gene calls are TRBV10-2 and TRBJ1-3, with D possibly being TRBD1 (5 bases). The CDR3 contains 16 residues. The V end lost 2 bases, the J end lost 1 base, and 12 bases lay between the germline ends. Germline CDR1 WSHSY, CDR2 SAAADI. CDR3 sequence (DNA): TGCGCCAGCAGTGAGATATTCAGGGCGTCTGGAAACACCATATATTTT. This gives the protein CASSEIFRASGNTIYF.

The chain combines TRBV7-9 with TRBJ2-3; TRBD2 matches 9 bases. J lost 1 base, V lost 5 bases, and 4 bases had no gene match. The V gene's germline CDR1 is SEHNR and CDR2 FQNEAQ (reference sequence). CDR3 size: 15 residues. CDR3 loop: CASSLTSGGTDTQYF. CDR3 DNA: TGTGCCAGCAGCCTGACTAGCGGTGGCACAGATACGCAGTATTTT.

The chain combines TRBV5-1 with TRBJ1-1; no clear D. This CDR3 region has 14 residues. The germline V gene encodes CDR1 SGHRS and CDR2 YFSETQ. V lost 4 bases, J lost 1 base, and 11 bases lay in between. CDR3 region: CASSTEARNTEAFF. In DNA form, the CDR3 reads TGCGCCAGCAGCACCGAGGCCCGGAACACTGAAGCTTTCTTT.

The CDR3 loop reads CASSRLLRGGDTDTQYF. The CDR3, as DNA: TGTGCCAGCAGCCGCCTGCTGCGGGGGGGGGACACAGATACGCAGTATTTT. V usage is TRBV11-2 and J usage is TRBJ2-3; TRBD2 matches at 9 bases. The CDR3 has 17 residues. J gave up 2 bases and V 5 bases, and 11 bases lay outside the gene matches. Germline V gives CDR1 SGHAT, CDR2 FQNNGV.